Shown below are 23 T cell receptor beta chains from a single sample sequenced in a study of cytomegalovirus exposure and HLA in healthy donors. Sequencing used immunoSEQ multiplex PCR; TCRdb keeps in-frame clones, though not all of them. The repertoire holds 100,000 to 150,000 clones, with 89% as singletons. The source material was PBMCs. Source of these receptors: a woman aged 18-29 years in good health and CMV-seronegative.

This clone was picked up one time. Other nucleotide sequences in the sample specify the same CDR3. This rearrangement joins TRBV6-1 to TRBJ2-7; possible D gene TRBD1, 6 bases. Looked up from germline, CDR1 is MNHNS and CDR2 is SASEGT. This CDR3 is 15 amino acids long. With 5 bases removed from V and 6 bases from J, the gap between germline ends came to 20 bases. CDR3 DNA: TGTGCCAGCAGTATGCCGATGGGGGCCTATGCCGAGCAGTACTTC. Its translation: CASSMPMGAYAEQYF.

V is TRBV14 and J is TRBJ2-7; D possibly corresponds to TRBD2 (5 bases). The germline gives CDR1 SGHDN, CDR2 FVKESK. The CDR3 runs 13 residues. V gave up 1 base and J gave up 6 bases, with 10 bases separating them. CDR3 region: CASSQVVEGEQYF. CDR3 DNA: TGTGCCAGCAGCCAAGTAGTAGAGGGCGAGCAGTACTTC.

The chain uses TRBV5-4 and TRBJ2-3; 7 bases agree with TRBD2. In germline, CDR1 is SGHNT, CDR2 YYREEE (reference sequence). This CDR3 is built from 20 residues. The junction had 20 bases not matched to a gene; V was cut back by 2 bases and J by 2 bases. Here the CDR3 DNA reads TGTGCCAGCAGCTTTGACTGGGCGGGAGTCAAGGGTTCCAACACAGATACGCAGTATTTT. Protein product: CASSFDWAGVKGSNTDTQYF. Based on the CDR3 plus reference TRBV5-4 and TRBJ2-3, the full variable domain is ETGVTQSPTHLIKTRGQQVTLRCSSQSGHNTVSWYQQALGQGPQFIFQYYREEENGRGNFPPRFSGLQFPNYSSELNVNALELDDSALYLCASSFDWAGVKGSNTDTQYFGPGTRLTVL.

The V call is TRBV6-1, the J call TRBJ1-5; no definite D call. The length of the CDR3 is 13 residues. The ends were cut back, 8 bases at V and 5 bases at J, with 13 bases in the middle. Germline values: CDR1 MNHNS, CDR2 SASEGT. This CDR3 reads CASSFIRDQPQHF. The DNA for the CDR3 is TGTGCCAGCTCATTCATCCGGGATCAGCCCCAGCATTTT.

The V gene is TRBV5-5, the J gene TRBJ2-7; TRBD2 might be the D (7 bases). V was pared by 2 bases and J by 4 bases, with 13 bases between. The CDR3 has 14 residues. CDR1 and CDR2 (germline): SGHKS, YYEKEE (reference sequence). This CDR3 reads CASSLGGGGYEQYF. The CDR3, as DNA: TGTGCCAGCAGCTTAGGGGGAGGGGGTTACGAGCAGTACTTC.

V gene TRBV29-1 combines with J gene TRBJ1-4; D gene uncertain. V was clipped by 6 bases and J by 0 bases, with 14 bases between them. This CDR3 is built from 15 residues. Germline CDR1 SQVTM, CDR2 ANQGSEA. CDR3: CSVALDSATNEKLFF. The CDR3 coding sequence is TGCAGCGTCGCCCTCGACTCTGCAACTAATGAAAAACTGTTTTTT.

To note about this clone: The sample has other DNA sequences that encode this CDR3 too. This chain connects TRBV2 to TRBJ2-1; TRBD2 is a possible D gene (6 bases). V was cut by 6 bases and J by 3 bases, with 6 bases left in between. Germline CDR1 is SNHLY and CDR2 is FYNNEI. This CDR3 spans 12 amino acids. The CDR3 DNA is TGTGCCAGCAGGGGAGGCTACAATGAGCAGTTCTTC. Amino acid sequence: CASRGGYNEQFF.

V is TRBV6-1 and J is TRBJ1-1, with no clear D. The CDR3 covers 15 residues. V lost 4 bases, J lost 0 bases, and 12 bases lay in between. Germline V gives CDR1 MNHNS, CDR2 SASEGT. The CDR3 here is CASSGVNSMNTEAFF. The CDR3 DNA is TGTGCCAGCAGTGGGGTGAACAGCATGAACACTGAAGCTTTCTTT.

This chain links TRBV27 with TRBJ1-1; no definite D call. The CDR3 is made up of 13 amino acids. Trimming pared 2 bases from V and 3 bases from J, leaving 7 bases between. Germline V gene sequence: CDR1 MNHEY, CDR2 SMNVEV (reference sequence). CDR3: CASSLLSYTEAFF. For the CDR3, the DNA is TGTGCCAGCAGTTTACTCTCTTACACTGAAGCTTTCTTT.

This clone showed up just a few times. CDR3 bases: TGCGCCAGCAGCCGAGACCCAGGGTACTATGGCTACACCTTC. This encodes CASSRDPGYYGYTF. The rearrangement joins TRBV4-1 to TRBJ1-2; D might be TRBD1 (5 bases). The CDR3 sequence is 14 residues long. Trimming pared 4 bases from V and 3 bases from J, leaving 12 bases between. Per the germline V gene, CDR1 is MGHRA and CDR2 is YSYEKL.

The gene calls are TRBV2 and TRBJ1-3; 7 bases are shared with TRBD1. Germline values: CDR1 SNHLY, CDR2 FYNNEI. This CDR3 is 16 amino acids long. V was clipped by 4 bases and J by 2 bases; unmatched bases: 8. The CDR3 loop reads CASSAQGDDAGNTIYF. The CDR3, as DNA: TGTGCCAGCAGTGCCCAGGGGGACGACGCTGGAAACACCATATATTTT.

The rearrangement uses TRBV6-5 and TRBJ1-2, with a possible D match to TRBD1 (5 bases). This CDR3 comprises 15 residues. V lost 6 bases to trimming and J lost 1 base, with 15 bases between them. Germline V gene sequence: CDR1 MNHEY, CDR2 SVGAGI. The CDR3 loop reads CASRNPGSLNYGYTF. The CDR3 DNA follows: TGTGCCAGCAGGAACCCAGGGTCCCTTAACTATGGCTACACCTTC.

In its sample, this clone was seen once. The gene calls are TRBV5-4 and TRBJ2-7, with 10 bases matching TRBD2. V lost 3 bases and J lost 3; bases outside the gene matches: 3. CDR1 is SGHNT, CDR2 YYREEE, per germline (reference sequence). The CDR3 runs 14 residues. CDR3 DNA sequence: TGTGCCAGCAGCTCGGGACTAGCGTTCTACGAGCAGTACTTC. It codes for CASSSGLAFYEQYF.

This clone has only one observation. The chain uses TRBV2 and TRBJ2-7, with 10 bases lining up with TRBD2. V lost 3 bases and J lost 6; bases outside the gene matches: 8. Germline CDR1 is SNHLY and CDR2 is FYNNEI. The CDR3 is 15 residues long. CDR3 sequence (DNA): TGTGCCAGCAGTGATCCTAGCGGGAGCTTCGGCGAGCAGTACTTC. It specifies CASSDPSGSFGEQYF.

The chain recombines TRBV19 with TRBJ2-7; 9 bases align to TRBD2. The J segment lost 1 base and the V segment lost 6 bases, leaving 4 bases of the junction unmatched. Germline values: CDR1 LNHDA, CDR2 SQIVND (reference sequence). The CDR3 has 14 residues. DNA for the CDR3: TGTGCCAGTAGGCCCGCGGGAGGGTCCTACGAGCAGTACTTC. It encodes CASRPAGGSYEQYF.

The CDR3: CASSAPLAGEDTDTQYF. In DNA, the CDR3 is TGTGCCAGCAGCGCCCCTCTAGCGGGAGAAGACACAGATACGCAGTATTTT. This chain joins TRBV13 and TRBJ2-3; 10 positions match TRBD2. The CDR3 is 17 amino acids. CDR1 is PRHDT and CDR2 is FYEKMQ in the germline V gene (reference sequence). With V trimmed by 5 bases and J by 2 bases, 10 bases remained unmatched.

V gene TRBV6-5 combines with J gene TRBJ2-3; D may be TRBD2 (5 bases). Per germline, CDR1 MNHEY and CDR2 SVGAGI. V shed 7 bases and J shed 6 bases, with 14 bases lying between them. The CDR3 consists of 13 residues. CDR3 DNA: TGTGCCAGCATCGAGCCGGGGAAGGATACGCAGTATTTT. This codes for CASIEPGKDTQYF.

The J gene is TRBJ2-4, the V gene TRBV7-8; TRBD2 matches 9 bases. The CDR3 contains 16 residues. Looked up from germline, CDR1 is SGHVS and CDR2 is FQNEAQ. V was clipped by 1 base and J by 7 bases; unmatched bases: 8. The CDR3 protein is CASSLGVAGVDNIQYF. The CDR3 DNA follows: TGTGCCAGCAGCTTAGGTGTAGCGGGAGTGGATAACATTCAGTACTTC.

The gene calls are TRBV19 and TRBJ1-5; D is undetermined. CDR3 length: 15 residues. The germline V and J ends were trimmed by 1 base and 0 bases, with 7 bases remaining between them. Germline V gene lookup returns CDR1 LNHDA and CDR2 SQIVND (reference sequence). The CDR3 loop reads CASSIGGYSNQPQHF. CDR3 bases: TGTGCCAGTAGTATAGGCGGATATAGCAATCAGCCCCAGCATTTT.

The V call is TRBV18, the J call TRBJ1-4, with 10 bases matching TRBD1. J was trimmed by 8 bases and V by 6 bases; bases with no gene match: 9. The germline V gene encodes CDR1 KGHSH and CDR2 LQKENI. The CDR3 is 15 residues long. The CDR3 sequence: CASSETGGAGEKLFF. CDR3 DNA sequence: TGTGCCAGCTCGGAGACAGGGGGCGCAGGGGAAAAACTGTTTTTT.

The chain couples TRBV5-4 to TRBJ2-1; TRBD2 matches at 13 bases. This CDR3 contains 19 residues. Looked up from germline, CDR1 is SGHNT and CDR2 is YYREEE (reference sequence). The V gene end was trimmed by 0 bases and the J gene end by 0 bases; junction bases not matched to a gene: 6. CDR3 residues: CASSLGTSGSFSSYNEQFF. As DNA, the CDR3 is TGTGCCAGCAGCTTGGGGACTAGCGGGAGTTTTAGCTCCTACAATGAGCAGTTCTTC.

The V gene is TRBV19, the J gene TRBJ2-1; D ambiguous. V gave up 3 bases and J gave up 5 bases, with 5 bases separating them. Germline loops: CDR1 LNHDA, CDR2 SQIVND (reference sequence). The CDR3 is 12 amino acids. The CDR3 here is CASSITDNEQFF. CDR3 DNA sequence: TGTGCCAGTAGTATTACAGACAATGAGCAGTTCTTC.

J is TRBJ1-1 and V is TRBV28, with 8 bases matching TRBD1. Losses at the gene ends were 11 bases for V and 0 bases for J; bases not matched to a gene: 5. Germline CDR1 MDHEN, CDR2 SYDVKM. The CDR3 is 13 amino acids. CDR3 coding DNA: TGTGCCGCCAGGGGGCGGGTGAACACTGAAGCTTTCTTT. Encoded protein: CAARGRVNTEAFF.